This T cell receptor beta chain comes out of a study of blood T cell repertoires in COVID-19. Study overall: Sources were T cells, B-cell-depleted T cells, or PBMCs; the material itself was cDNA or gDNA.

Deletions cut 7 bases from V and 8 bases from J, with 9 bases between. Germline CDR1 and CDR2: SGHAT and FQDESV (reference sequence). The CDR3 is 11 amino acids. Original handling: Nucleated cell counts were estimated from reference gene primer amplification. Sequencing used immunoSEQ multiplex PCR; TCRdb keeps in-frame clones, though not all of them. From that table come the V and J calls and clone size; the DNA was used to work out D and trimming. Counted here are about 120,000 clones, 70% to 90% occurring once; the ten biggest clones make up 1.4% to 1.5%. This clone has just a few counts. The sequencing input was peripheral blood. This TCR derives from a man aged 35 to 55 with acute or convalescent COVID-19. J is TRBJ2-1 and V is TRBV11-1; unclear D gene. The CDR3, as DNA: TGTGCCAGCACAAGAGGTGATGAGCAGTTCTTC. Translation gives CASTRGDEQFF.